The 16 T cell receptor beta chains reported below all come from one sample, sequenced in a study of blood T cells in healthy people across ages. With a J-beta primer mix and a sample-barcoded 5' primer, a second PCR ran 7 to 11 cycles. TCRdb re-called the 5' RACE reads with MiXCR, one entry per CDR3 protein. The sample yields approximately 850,000 distinct CDR3 sequences, 44% seen once. The sequenced material came from blood. These receptors all stem from a man aged 55 to 70 in good health.

The chain employs TRBV28 and TRBJ2-1, with D possibly TRBD1 on 6 matching bases. This CDR3 comprises 13 residues. CDR1 is MDHEN and CDR2 is SYDVKM in the germline V gene. Trimming stripped 4 bases from V and 8 bases from J, with 12 bases between. The CDR3 sequence: CASSSQGWDEQFF. CDR3 nucleotides: TGTGCCAGCAGTTCGCAGGGGTGGGATGAGCAGTTCTTC.

This chain uses TRBV4-1 with TRBJ2-6, with a possible D match to TRBD1 (6 bases). Trimming took off 3 bases at V and 0 bases at J, with 12 bases between the two ends. The CDR3 loop spans 17 amino acids. Germline V lookup: CDR1 MGHRA, CDR2 YSYEKL. The CDR3 DNA follows: TGCGCCAGCAGCCAGGGGGACACCAACTCTGGGGCCAACGTCCTGACTTTC. Translated: CASSQGDTNSGANVLTF.

This CDR3 reads CASSWDRATKAYGYTF. Written as DNA, the CDR3 is TGCGCCAGCAGCTGGGACAGGGCCACTAAGGCCTATGGCTACACCTTC. The chain carries TRBV5-1 and TRBJ1-2; 9 bases are shared with TRBD1. Germline CDR1 reads SGHRS; CDR2 reads YFSETQ. V shed 3 bases and J 4 bases; nucleotides not matched to a gene: 10. There are 16 residues in the CDR3. Full variable domain (missing parts from reference TRBV5-1 and TRBJ1-2): KAGVTQTPRYLIKTRGQQVTLSCSPISGHRSVSWYQQTPGQGLQFLFEYFSETQRNKGNFPGRFSGRQFSNSRSEMNVSTLELGDSALYLCASSWDRATKAYGYTFGSGTRLTVV.

V is TRBV18 and J is TRBJ2-5, with 12 bases identical to TRBD1. TRBJ2-7 matches the DNA end more closely, so the J call is doubtful. The CDR3 covers 15 residues. Germline assignment: CDR1 KGHSH and CDR2 LQKENI. This CDR3 is CASSPSGTGGNEQYF. As DNA, the CDR3 is TGTGCCAGCTCCCCCTCCGGGACAGGGGGCAACGAGCAGTACTTC.

This clonotype was found a few times. V gene TRBV6-5 combines with J gene TRBJ2-5, with 8 bases fitting TRBD2. With V trimmed by 6 bases and J by 6 bases, 12 bases remained unmatched. Germline-derived CDR1 and CDR2 are MNHEY and SVGAGI. The CDR3 loop spans 15 amino acids. In DNA form, the CDR3 reads TGTGCCAGCAGACCCGGGACTAGATTCTCGAAGACCCAGTACTTC. This translates into CASRPGTRFSKTQYF.

This chain uses TRBV7-2 with TRBJ1-1; perhaps TRBD1 as D (6 bases). Looked up from germline, CDR1 is SGHTA and CDR2 is FQGNSA. The CDR3 runs to 16 residues. Trimming took off 1 base at V and 0 bases at J, with 12 bases between the two ends. This CDR3 is CASSLDRARMNTEAFF. The CDR3 DNA reads as TGTGCCAGCAGCTTAGACAGGGCGAGAATGAACACTGAAGCTTTCTTT.

J is TRBJ2-1 and V is TRBV11-2, with no clear D. CDR1 is SGHAT, CDR2 FQNNGV, per germline. CDR3 length: 14 amino acids. V was pared by 3 bases and J by 3 bases, with 9 bases between. CDR3 DNA: TGTGCCAGCAGCTTCTATAGGAGCTACAATGAGCAGTTCTTC. Translating it yields CASSFYRSYNEQFF.

The chain is built from TRBV6-5 and TRBJ1-1, with D hard to call. V dropped 6 bases and J dropped 7 bases, with 12 bases sitting between them. CDR1 MNHEY and CDR2 SVGAGI come from the germline V gene. CDR3 size: 12 residues. The CDR3 region is CASRALCGEAFF. The CDR3 DNA sequence: TGTGCCAGCAGGGCGTTGTGTGGTGAAGCTTTCTTT.

The chain is built from TRBV6-2 or TRBV6-3 and TRBJ1-4; D is ambiguous. Germline values: CDR1 MNHEY, CDR2 SVGEGT. The CDR3 contains 11 residues. Trimming left V 7 bases short and J 10 bases short, with 10 bases between. CDR3 protein: CASTQTGKLFF. The CDR3 nucleotides are TGTGCCAGCACCCAGACCGGAAAACTGTTTTTT.

The genes are TRBV27 and TRBJ2-7; a possible D gene is TRBD2 (6 bases). Per germline, CDR1 MNHEY and CDR2 SMNVEV (reference sequence). Trimming shortened V by 0 bases and J by 2 bases, and 14 bases separated the two germline ends. The CDR3 has 16 amino acids. The CDR3 coding sequence is TGTGCCAGCAGTTTATCCTGGAGGGGACGAACCTACGAGCAGTACTTC. It yields the protein CASSLSWRGRTYEQYF.

In its sample, this clonotype was seen a few times. The CDR3 nucleotides are TGCAGTGCCTCGAGAGGGGGCGACTATGGCTACACCTTC. Translation: CSASRGGDYGYTF. The chain uses TRBV20-1 and TRBJ1-2, with 7 bases matching TRBD1. The CDR3 sequence is 13 residues long. V was pared by 6 bases and J by 3 bases, with 7 bases of the junction left unmatched. CDR1 and CDR2 from the germline V gene are DFQATT and SNEGSKA (reference sequence).

The V and J genes are TRBV9 and TRBJ1-1; no clear D. The CDR3 covers 15 residues. Trimming cost V 3 bases and J 1 base, with 13 bases left between them. Germline values: CDR1 SGDLS, CDR2 YYNGEE. DNA of the CDR3: TGTGCCAGCAGCGCCGTGAGGTTGGGGAACACTGAAGCTTTCTTT. This codes for CASSAVRLGNTEAFF.

The V call is TRBV7-2, the J call TRBJ2-3; D perhaps matches TRBD1 (6 bases). This CDR3 has 14 amino acids. Per the germline V gene, CDR1 is SGHTA and CDR2 is FQGNSA. The V and J ends lost 8 bases and 0 bases respectively, with 12 bases between them. This CDR3 reads CASGLGTSTDTQYF. DNA of the CDR3: TGTGCCAGCGGGCTTGGGACAAGCACAGATACGCAGTATTTT. Looking up the rest from reference TRBV7-2 and TRBJ2-3 gives the full variable domain: GAGVSQSPSNKVTEKGKDVELRCDPISGHTALYWYRQSLGQGLEFLIYFQGNSAPDKSGLPSDRFSAERTGGSVSTLTIQRTQQEDSAVYLCASGLGTSTDTQYFGPGTRLTVL.

The V call is TRBV5-1, the J call TRBJ2-2, with D perhaps TRBD1 or TRBD2 (6 bases each). V was clipped by 4 bases and J by 3 bases, with 13 bases between them. The CDR3 runs 15 residues. CDR1 and CDR2 from the germline V gene are SGHRS and YFSETQ. The CDR3 nucleotides are TGCGCCAGCAGCATACAGGGAGGAGACACCGGGGAGCTGTTTTTT. Protein sequence: CASSIQGGDTGELFF.

The chain employs TRBV21-1 and TRBJ1-2. TRBV21-1 is reported as a pseudogene. The CDR3 runs 20 residues. CDR3 bases: TGTGCCAGCAGCAACGAGGGTCGGCAGAGCCCTTCAGATGGGGGCTATGGCTACACCTTC. This gives the protein CASSNEGRQSPSDGGYGYTF.

The rearrangement joins TRBV11-2 to TRBJ2-7, with D perhaps matching TRBD1 (5 bases). In germline, CDR1 is SGHAT, CDR2 FQNNGV. This CDR3 is built from 14 residues. Deletions cut 5 bases from V and 0 bases from J, with 11 bases between. The CDR3 region has the DNA TGTGCCAGCAGCGCTGACAGCAACTCCTACGAGCAGTACTTC. This sequence encodes CASSADSNSYEQYF.